Shown below are 20 T cell receptor beta chains from a single sample sequenced in a study of blood T cell repertoires in COVID-19. The repertoire was sequenced with immunoSEQ multiplex PCR; TCRdb's copy has only in-frame clones and lacks some. The sample records 360,000 or so clones, roughly 87% being singletons. The sequencing sample was made of peripheral blood. The receptors stem from a woman aged 55 to 70 with COVID-19, enrolled during active disease.

The chain's CDR3 is CASTLEASGNEQFF. As DNA, the CDR3 is TGTGCCAGCACCCTGGAGGCTAGCGGGAATGAGCAGTTCTTC. This chain links TRBV2 with TRBJ2-1; the match to TRBD2 covers 8 bases. Germline trimming cut 7 bases from V and 7 bases from J; bases unmatched to any gene: 9. The germline V gene has CDR1 SNHLY and CDR2 FYNNEI. This CDR3 is 14 amino acids long.

The chain couples TRBV5-1 to TRBJ1-2; 9 positions match TRBD1. V gave up 4 bases and J gave up 13 bases; unmatched junction bases: 8. Germline V gives CDR1 SGHRS, CDR2 YFSETQ. The CDR3 has 12 residues. CDR3 nucleotides: TGCGCCAGCAGCGAACCCGGGACAGGGTGCACCTTC. As protein: CASSEPGTGCTF.

The genes are TRBV7-2 and TRBJ2-2, with a weak D call TRBD2 (5 bases). Trimming took off 2 bases at V and 4 bases at J, with 11 bases between the two ends. In germline, CDR1 is SGHTA, CDR2 FQGNSA. The CDR3 has 15 residues. CDR3 sequence reads: CASSLLGGSTGELFF. CDR3 bases: TGTGCCAGCAGCTTATTGGGTGGGAGCACCGGGGAGCTGTTTTTT.

This rearrangement joins TRBV7-9 to TRBJ2-5; 10 positions agree with TRBD1. The CDR3 runs 15 residues. V shed 5 bases and J 4 bases; nucleotides not matched to a gene: 7. The V gene's germline CDR1 is SEHNR and CDR2 FQNEAQ (reference sequence). CDR3 nucleotides: TGTGCCAGCAGCCATGAAGGACAGGGGGGAGAGACCCAGTACTTC. This gives the protein CASSHEGQGGETQYF. Together with reference TRBV7-9 and TRBJ2-5, the CDR3 gives the full variable domain: DTGVSQNPRHKITKRGQNVTFRCDPISEHNRLYWYRQTLGQGPEFLTYFQNEAQLEKSRLLSDRFSAERPKGSFSTLEIQRTEQGDSAMYLCASSHEGQGGETQYFGPGTRLLVL.

The rearrangement links TRBV29-1 to TRBJ1-2; perhaps TRBD1 as D (6 bases). Germline V gene data show CDR1 as SQVTM and CDR2 as ANQGSEA. The CDR3 contains 13 residues. V lost 6 bases to trimming and J lost 5 bases, with 16 bases between them. The DNA for the CDR3 is TGCAGCGTAGATCAGGGGAATAGGTATGGCTACACCTTC. Encoded protein: CSVDQGNRYGYTF.

The chain carries TRBV20-1 and TRBJ1-5; D may be TRBD1 (6 bases). CDR1 is DFQATT and CDR2 is SNEGSKA in the germline V gene (reference sequence). The CDR3 covers 11 residues. Trimming left V 5 bases short and J 12 bases short, with 14 bases between. The CDR3 DNA reads as TGCAGTGCTGAGGTTCAGGGGATCCAGCATTTT. Translated, it gives CSAEVQGIQHF.

The chain has TRBV12-3 or TRBV12-4 and TRBJ1-2, with a possible D match to TRBD1 (5 bases). This CDR3 is 13 amino acids long. V dropped 6 bases and J dropped 6 bases, with 14 bases sitting between them. The CDR3: CASSLGLADGYTF. CDR3 coding DNA: TGTGCCAGCAGCCTGGGACTTGCAGATGGCTACACCTTC.

About this clone: A read error may produce the germline difference seen at one junction end. The chain links TRBV29-1 to TRBJ1-2; a weak D match, TRBD1 (6 bases). The length of the CDR3 is 15 residues. Germline CDR1 is SQVTM and CDR2 is ANQGSEA. CDR3 in amino acids: CSVQEPQGSVYGYTF. CDR3 in DNA: TGCAGCGTTCAAGAACCCCAGGGGTCCGTCTATGGCTACACCTTC.

Regarding this clone: Other DNA sequences in the same sample also yield this CDR3. J is TRBJ1-1 and V is TRBV4-1; TRBD1 agrees at 8 bases. This CDR3 spans 13 amino acids. The V gene's germline CDR1 is MGHRA and CDR2 YSYEKL. Germline trimming cut 5 bases from V and 5 bases from J; bases unmatched to any gene: 4. In nucleotides, the CDR3 is TGCGCCAGCAGCTTACAGGGGGGGACTGAAGCTTTCTTT. Protein sequence: CASSLQGGTEAFF.

The chain recombines TRBV7-2 with TRBJ1-1, with TRBD1 as a possible D gene (5 bases). The ends were cut back, 1 base at V and 4 bases at J, with 10 bases in the middle. CDR3 length: 14 residues. Germline V gene sequence: CDR1 SGHTA, CDR2 FQGNSA. The CDR3 coding sequence is TGTGCCAGCAGCTTAGTCACGGGGGGCACTGAAGCTTTCTTT. Residues: CASSLVTGGTEAFF.

This clone showed up just a few times. V and J are TRBV21-1 and TRBJ1-2. TRBV21-1 is described as a pseudogene. This CDR3 is built from 16 residues. The CDR3 reads CASSKMRVLPNYGYTF. For the CDR3, the DNA is TGTGCCAGCAGCAAAATGAGGGTTCTGCCTAACTATGGCTACACCTTC.

The chain has TRBV18 and TRBJ1-1; no clear D. V was cut by 3 bases and J by 4 bases, with 9 bases left in between. CDR3 length equals 13 residues. Germline V lookup: CDR1 KGHSH, CDR2 LQKENI. The CDR3 DNA sequence: TGTGCCAGCTCACCGAGGGAATCCACTGAAGCTTTCTTT. This sequence encodes CASSPRESTEAFF.

The V and J genes are TRBV12-5 and TRBJ2-2; D gene ambiguous. The germline V and J ends were trimmed by 0 bases and 8 bases, with 4 bases remaining between them. The CDR3 covers 12 residues. Germline V gives CDR1 LGHNT, CDR2 FRNRAP. The CDR3 DNA reads TGTGCTAGTGGTTTGGTGCAGGGGGAGCTGTTTTTT. Amino acid sequence: CASGLVQGELFF.

The CDR3 is CASRVQENTEAFF. CDR3 DNA sequence: TGTGCCAGCAGGGTACAGGAGAACACTGAAGCTTTCTTT. This sequence joins TRBV12-3 or TRBV12-4 and TRBJ1-1, with TRBD1 as a possible D gene (5 bases). Trimming stripped 6 bases from V and 1 base from J, with 9 bases between. This CDR3 is built from 13 residues.

The chain has TRBV3-1 (or the pseudogene TRBV3-2) and TRBJ1-1; 8 bases are a match to TRBD1. Germline values: CDR1 LGHDT, CDR2 YNNKEL (reference sequence). The V segment lost 1 base and the J segment 10 bases; nucleotides outside the gene matches: 11. The CDR3 consists of 15 residues. This CDR3 reads CASSQGQGQGGGAFF. The CDR3 DNA reads as TGTGCCAGCAGCCAAGGACAGGGGCAAGGAGGAGGAGCTTTCTTT.

The gene calls are TRBV7-9 and TRBJ1-1; 8 bases fit TRBD1. Germline assignment: CDR1 SEHNR and CDR2 FQNEAQ (reference sequence). V was pared by 3 bases and J by 7 bases, with 7 bases of the junction left unmatched. The CDR3 is made up of 14 amino acids. The DNA for the CDR3 is TGTGCCAGCAGCTTCGCAGGGGGCCAGGGTGAAGCTTTCTTT. Encoded protein: CASSFAGGQGEAFF. Full variable domain (outside the CDR3, taken from reference TRBV7-9 and TRBJ1-1): DTGVSQNPRHKITKRGQNVTFRCDPISEHNRLYWYRQTLGQGPEFLTYFQNEAQLEKSRLLSDRFSAERPKGSFSTLEIQRTEQGDSAMYLCASSFAGGQGEAFFGQGTRLTVV.

This chain uses TRBV6-1 with TRBJ1-1, with D perhaps matching TRBD1 (6 bases). V was cut by 2 bases and J by 0 bases, with 10 bases left in between. Germline CDR1 reads MNHNS; CDR2 reads SASEGT. The CDR3 has 15 residues. CDR3 sequence (DNA): TGTGCCAGCAGTGAACTACAGGGCATGAACACTGAAGCTTTCTTT. Encoded protein: CASSELQGMNTEAFF.

As DNA, the CDR3 is TGCGCCAGCAGCCACCAAGCTAGCGGGGGACCCACCACGGGCACAGATACGCAGTATTTT. It specifies CASSHQASGGPTTGTDTQYF. The chain is built from TRBV4-1 and TRBJ2-3; the match to TRBD2 covers 10 bases. The CDR3 has 20 amino acids. Trimming took 3 bases from V and 1 from J; bases not matched to a gene: 16. Germline V lookup: CDR1 MGHRA, CDR2 YSYEKL.

CDR3 nucleotides: TGTGCCAGTAGGGGCGGGGATGGTACGCAGTATTTT. It is translated as CASRGGDGTQYF. The chain employs TRBV12-3 or TRBV12-4 and TRBJ2-3, with a weak D call TRBD2 (6 bases). V shed 9 bases and J shed 8 bases, with 15 bases lying between them. The length of the CDR3 is 12 residues.

The V call is TRBV3-1 (or the pseudogene TRBV3-2), the J call TRBJ1-1, with D tentatively TRBD1 (6 bases). Trimming took off 0 bases at V and 11 bases at J, with 16 bases between the two ends. Germline CDR1 and CDR2: LGHDT and YNNKEL (reference sequence). This CDR3 is 14 amino acids long. The CDR3 DNA reads TGTGCCAGCAGCCAAGAGACAGGCTATATAGTGGCTTTCTTT. Protein: CASSQETGYIVAFF.